The 16 T cell receptor beta chains reported below all come from one sample, sequenced in a study of blood T cell repertoires in COVID-19. Clones were sequenced by immunoSEQ multiplex PCR, and TCRdb holds only the in-frame ones, with some missing. The data show about 76,000 clones, with roughly 90% seen just once and roughly a sixth held by the top ten. Sequencing used peripheral blood. The receptors originated from a human donor in a cohort sampled during active COVID-19.

CDR3 protein: CAWSVNNRGHNEQFF. The CDR3 DNA sequence: TGTGCCTGGAGTGTAAACAATCGAGGGCACAATGAGCAGTTCTTC. The V call is TRBV30, the J call TRBJ2-1, with D possibly matching TRBD2 (5 bases). CDR1 and CDR2 from the germline V gene are GTSNPN and SVGIG (reference sequence). V was trimmed by 0 bases and J by 5 bases, leaving 14 bases between them. This CDR3 is built from 15 residues.

The rearrangement joins TRBV6-5 to TRBJ2-5, with TRBD2 as a possible D gene (5 bases). Germline V gives CDR1 MNHEY, CDR2 SVGAGI. The CDR3 covers 16 residues. Trimming stripped 0 bases from V and 2 bases from J, with 13 bases between. The CDR3 spells CASSYSSEAVQETQYF. The CDR3 bases are TGTGCCAGCAGTTACTCTTCGGAGGCGGTACAAGAGACCCAGTACTTC.

The chain links TRBV25-1 to TRBJ2-3; a possible D gene is TRBD2 (5 bases). In germline, CDR1 is MGHDK, CDR2 SYGVNS. The CDR3 sequence is 16 residues long. V shed 1 base and J shed 7 bases, with 18 bases lying between them. The DNA of the CDR3 is TGTGCCAGCAGTGAATCGGGGTCCCCGCGTGCGAATACGCAGTATTTT. It specifies CASSESGSPRANTQYF.

The genes are TRBV5-4 and TRBJ1-1; 9 bases fit TRBD1. The CDR3 spans 13 residues. Germline loops: CDR1 SGHNT, CDR2 YYREEE (reference sequence). Trimming cost V 0 bases and J 6 bases; bases outside gene matches: 0. Written as DNA, the CDR3 is TGTGCCAGCAGCTTGGGGGACAGGGCTGAAGCTTTCTTT. This encodes CASSLGDRAEAFF.

The rearrangement uses TRBV6-5 and TRBJ2-3; D might be TRBD1 (5 bases). Trimming stripped 4 bases from V and 0 bases from J, with 14 bases between. CDR1 and CDR2 from the germline V gene are MNHEY and SVGAGI. The CDR3 has 16 residues. The CDR3 is CASSWEGHLSTDTQYF. CDR3 coding DNA: TGTGCCAGCAGTTGGGAAGGACACCTAAGCACAGATACGCAGTATTTT.

The sample holds a few counts of this clone. The V and J genes are TRBV19 and TRBJ1-5; no firm D call. CDR3 length equals 14 residues. V was pared by 3 bases and J by 3 bases, with 9 bases between. Per the germline V gene, CDR1 is LNHDA and CDR2 is SQIVND (reference sequence). In nucleotides, the CDR3 is TGTGCCAGTAGTATTTTCCAGGTCAATCAGCCCCAGCATTTT. The encoded protein is CASSIFQVNQPQHF. The full variable domain, in which reference TRBV19 and TRBJ1-5 provide the parts outside the CDR3, is DGGITQSPKYLFRKEGQNVTLSCEQNLNHDAMYWYRQDPGQGLRLIYYSQIVNDFQKGDIAEGYSVSREKKESFPLTVTSAQKNPTAFYLCASSIFQVNQPQHFGDGTRLSIL.

The rearrangement links TRBV2 to TRBJ2-5; D may be TRBD2 (7 bases). This CDR3 is built from 13 residues. V dropped 11 bases and J dropped 7 bases, with 20 bases sitting between them. Germline V lookup: CDR1 SNHLY, CDR2 FYNNEI. CDR3 coding DNA: TGTGCCGGGTCAGGGGAGGGGCGGGGGACCCAGTACTTC. Its protein product is CAGSGEGRGTQYF.

The J gene is TRBJ1-5, the V gene TRBV6-5; D gene unclear. V was trimmed by 7 bases and J by 7 bases, leaving 17 bases between them. CDR3 length: 14 residues. The germline gives CDR1 MNHEY, CDR2 SVGAGI. The CDR3: CASIYDLGRQPQHF. In DNA form, the CDR3 reads TGTGCCAGCATCTACGACCTAGGGAGACAGCCCCAGCATTTT.

The J gene is TRBJ1-6, the V gene TRBV3-1 (or the pseudogene TRBV3-2); the D is unclear. Germline values: CDR1 LGHDT, CDR2 YNNKEL (reference sequence). Trimming cost V 4 bases and J 7 bases, with 11 bases left between them. This CDR3 is 14 amino acids long. Here the CDR3 DNA reads TGTGCCAGCAGCCCCGAAAGCGGAAATTCACCCCTCCACTTT. It codes for CASSPESGNSPLHF.

The sample holds one count of this clone. This chain links TRBV30 with TRBJ1-2, with D tentatively TRBD1 (6 bases). Trimming stripped 3 bases from V and 6 bases from J, with 14 bases between. The length of the CDR3 is 13 residues. The germline CDR1 and CDR2 sequences are GTSNPN and SVGIG (reference sequence). DNA for the CDR3: TGTGCCTGGAGATCAACAGGGACCCATGGCTACACCTTC. It specifies CAWRSTGTHGYTF.

The chain links TRBV27 to TRBJ2-1, with TRBD2 identical over 8 bases. From germline, CDR1 is MNHEY and CDR2 SMNVEV (reference sequence). The CDR3 sequence is 15 residues long. V shed 9 bases and J 4 bases; nucleotides not matched to a gene: 11. The chain's CDR3 is CASHRGLVRYNEQFF. The CDR3 DNA is TGTGCCAGTCACCGGGGACTAGTGCGATACAATGAGCAGTTCTTC.

The chain recombines TRBV21-1 with TRBJ1-3; the table's D call TRBD1 went unverified against the DNA. TRBV21-1 is a recognized pseudogene. The length of the CDR3 is 20 residues. DNA of the CDR3: TGTGCCAGCAGCATGGGGTCGACAGGGGTGATCTTGAGTTCTGGAAACACCATATATTTT. Translation: CASSMGSTGVILSSGNTIYF.

The chain employs TRBV29-1 and TRBJ1-5; 9 bases map to TRBD1. CDR3 length: 14 amino acids. CDR1 is SQVTM and CDR2 is ANQGSEA in the germline V gene. V lost 4 bases to trimming and J lost 5 bases; unmatched junction nucleotides: 6. The CDR3 DNA reads as TGCAGCGTTGGATGGGGACAGGGTGATCAGCCCCAGCATTTT. Translation gives CSVGWGQGDQPQHF.

The chain is built from TRBV25-1 and TRBJ2-3; 12 nucleotides line up with TRBD2. Losses at the gene ends were 5 bases for V and 0 bases for J; bases not matched to a gene: 3. The CDR3 loop spans 16 amino acids. Germline V lookup: CDR1 MGHDK, CDR2 SYGVNS. As DNA, the CDR3 is TGTGCCAGCAGTCGGGGGACTAGCGGGAGCACAGATACGCAGTATTTT. This gives the protein CASSRGTSGSTDTQYF. Complete variable domain (other parts from reference TRBV25-1 and TRBJ2-3): EADIYQTPRYLVIGTGKKITLECSQTMGHDKMYWYQQDPGMELHLIHYSYGVNSTEKGDLSSESTVSRIRTEHFPLTLESARPSHTSQYLCASSRGTSGSTDTQYFGPGTRLTVL.

V usage is TRBV30 and J usage is TRBJ2-5; 8 nucleotides align to TRBD1. Germline V gene data show CDR1 as GTSNPN and CDR2 as SVGIG (reference sequence). This CDR3 has 14 residues. The junction had 5 bases not matched to a gene; V was cut back by 1 base and J by 4 bases. CDR3 nucleotide sequence: TGTGCCTGGAGTGGCGGACAGGGTAGAGAGACCCAGTACTTC. It specifies CAWSGGQGRETQYF. The whole variable domain, remainder taken from reference TRBV30 and TRBJ2-5, is SQTIHQWPATLVQPVGSPLSLECTVEGTSNPNLYWYRQAAGRGLQLLFYSVGIGQISSEVPQNLSASRPQDRQFILSSKKLLLSDSGFYLCAWSGGQGRETQYFGPGTRLLVL.

The chain carries TRBV29-1 and TRBJ2-7, with TRBD1 matching 8 bases. From germline, CDR1 is SQVTM and CDR2 ANQGSEA. The CDR3 contains 14 residues. V lost 6 bases to trimming and J lost 2 bases; unmatched junction nucleotides: 9. CDR3 residues: CSVRWTGRPYEQYF. CDR3 sequence (DNA): TGCAGCGTCAGATGGACAGGGCGTCCCTACGAGCAGTACTTC.